This entry is about one T cell receptor beta chain. Antigen unknown. The data were obtained in a study of T-cell reconstitution after alpha-beta-depleted transplantation in children. General study results and limits: Where some patients showed high TCRbeta diversity at day 60, it came from recipient T cells and thymic progenitors that had survived. After one year, T-cell counts and TCRbeta diversity mostly came from new T cells. Several hundred expanded graft clones reportedly supplied alpha-beta T cells about two months after transplant.

CDR3 length equals 13 residues. Germline V gives CDR1 DFQATT, CDR2 SNEGSKA (reference sequence). The germline V and J ends were trimmed by 4 bases and 1 base, with 10 bases remaining between them. Preparation of the TCRbeta library was carried out with unique molecular identifiers. TCRdb redid the calling of the PCR reads with MiXCR, one entry per CDR3 protein. The sample has 800,000 to 1,000,000 distinct CDR3 sequences, around 30% seen once. The sequencing here drew on PBMCs, mostly from graft donor cells, taken 360 days after TCRalphabeta/CD19-depleted stem cell transplant. This sequence joins TRBV20-1 and TRBJ2-5, with unresolved D. This clonotype was obtained from a boy under two years old who had a stem cell transplant for SCID, so the T cells may come from the graft donor. The CDR3 nucleotides read TGCAGTGCTAAAAGACCAGCCCAAGAGACCCAGTACTTC. It yields the protein CSAKRPAQETQYF.